Listed below are T cell receptor beta chains from one sample, sequenced in a study of a mutant IDH1 vaccine in newly diagnosed glioma. Their antigens are not known. Sequencing was performed with immunoSEQ multiplex PCR; in TCRdb, only in-frame clones are kept and a portion is missing. The table lists over 30,000 clones, roughly 54% of them singletons. Sequencing used PBMCs, obtained from a glioma patient whose treatment included an IDH1 peptide vaccine. The receptors come from a woman between 18 and 29 years old with glioma. The CDR3 runs from the conserved cysteine through the conserved F or W. Fields, in order: clone size, D gene, V gene, J gene, CDR3 protein, CDR3 DNA. A D gene is named only where the DNA matches it firmly. Not every row has a clone size; where given, it reads once, few, many or a size class.

few	TRBD1	TRBV19	TRBJ1-2	CASSTPQGQGGYGYTF	TGTGCCAGTAGTACTCCCCAGGGACAGGGTGGCTATGGCTACACCTTC
-	-	TRBV5-8	TRBJ2-1	CASSLAVGSYNEQFF	TGTGCCAGCAGCTTGGCGGTCGGGAGCTACAATGAGCAGTTCTTC
-	-	TRBV18	TRBJ2-5	CASSPPHLETQYF	TGTGCCAGCTCACCACCCCACTTGGAGACCCAGTACTTC
-	-	TRBV6-5	TRBJ1-1	CASSPLSRNTEAFF	TGTGCCAGCAGTCCTTTATCCCGGAACACTGAAGCTTTCTTT
-	-	TRBV18	TRBJ1-1	CASSPPMQMNTEAFF	TGTGCCAGCTCACCACCTATGCAGATGAACACTGAAGCTTTCTTT
-	TRBD2	TRBV6-1	TRBJ2-3	CASSEVGGTDTQYF	TGTGCCAGCAGTGAAGTGGGGGGGACAGATACGCAGTATTTT
-	-	TRBV12-5	TRBJ2-7	CASGGQGFSEQYF	TGTGCTAGTGGTGGGCAGGGTTTTAGCGAGCAGTACTTC
few	-	TRBV6-5	TRBJ2-1	CASSRLAQINNEQFF	TGTGCCAGCAGTCGGCTAGCCCAGATCAACAATGAGCAGTTCTTC
-	-	TRBV5-1	TRBJ2-1	CASSSQTVYNEQFF	TGCGCCAGCAGCTCCCAGACAGTCTACAATGAGCAGTTCTTC
once	-	TRBV6-5	TRBJ1-2	CASSYFPGSLSGYTF	TGTGCCAGCAGTTACTTCCCGGGATCCCTAAGTGGCTACACCTTC
-	-	TRBV11-2	TRBJ2-7	CASSARSYEQYF	TGTGCCAGCAGCGCACGGTCCTACGAGCAGTACTTC
few	-	TRBV19	TRBJ1-1	CASRRTEAFF	TGTGCCAGTAGACGGACTGAAGCTTTCTTT
-	-	TRBV4-1	TRBJ1-1	CASSPDSMNTEAFF	TGCGCCAGCAGCCCGGACAGTATGAACACTGAAGCTTTCTTT
-	TRBD1	TRBV19	TRBJ1-5	CASSIGTALNQPQHF	TGTGCCAGTAGTATCGGGACAGCCTTAAATCAGCCCCAGCATTTT
-	-	TRBV6-6	TRBJ2-2	CASSSFDRNTGELFF	TGTGCCAGCAGTTCCTTCGACAGGAACACCGGGGAGCTGTTTTTT
-	-	TRBV18	TRBJ1-1	CASSPPKGSNTEAFF	TGTGCCAGCTCACCACCGAAGGGTAGCAACACTGAAGCTTTCTTT
once	-	TRBV27	TRBJ2-7	CASSFLQPGANEQYF	TGTGCCAGCAGTTTCCTGCAACCGGGGGCCAACGAGCAGTACTTC
-	TRBD2	TRBV7-2	TRBJ2-2	CASVLPGLAGVSTGELFF	TGTGCCAGCGTCCTTCCGGGACTAGCGGGAGTGAGCACCGGGGAGCTGTTTTTT
-	TRBD1	TRBV28	TRBJ2-1	CASSPHGQGNYNEQFF	TGTGCCAGCAGCCCACATGGACAGGGTAACTACAATGAGCAGTTCTTC
-	-	TRBV7-2	TRBJ1-1	CASSLPYGTMNTEAFF	TGTGCCAGCAGCCTCCCCTACGGGACCATGAACACTGAAGCTTTCTTT
-	TRBD1	TRBV12-5	TRBJ2-5	CASGRPGGNGQETQYF	TGTGCTAGTGGGAGACCAGGGGGCAACGGTCAAGAGACCCAGTACTTC
-	TRBD1	TRBV7-9	TRBJ2-1	CASSHPGTGVDEQFF	TGTGCCAGCAGCCACCCCGGGACAGGGGTCGATGAGCAGTTCTTC
-	-	TRBV19	TRBJ2-1	CASSRTPYNEQFF	TGTGCCAGTAGTAGGACACCTTACAATGAGCAGTTCTTC
-	TRBD1	TRBV2	TRBJ1-5	CASSYGQGDQPQHF	TGTGCCAGCAGCTACGGACAGGGGGACCAGCCCCAGCATTTT
few	TRBD2	TRBV27	TRBJ2-7	CASRRTSAYEQYF	TGTGCCAGCAGGCGGACTAGCGCCTACGAGCAGTACTTC
-	-	TRBV5-1	TRBJ2-1	CASSQGVYNEQFF	TGCGCCAGCAGCCAAGGGGTCTACAATGAGCAGTTCTTC
-	TRBD2	TRBV9	TRBJ2-1	CASSASGGISYNEQFF	TGTGCCAGCAGCGCCAGCGGGGGGATTTCCTACAATGAGCAGTTCTTC
-	TRBD2	TRBV6-1	TRBJ2-7	CASSEFPTSGRTYEQYF	TGTGCCAGCAGTGAATTCCCCACTAGCGGGCGGACCTACGAGCAGTACTTC
few	-	TRBV29-1	TRBJ1-2	CSASPRGANHNYGYTF	TGCAGTGCTTCACCCCGGGGGGCGAATCACAACTATGGCTACACCTTC
-	TRBD2	TRBV4-3	TRBJ2-5	CAASGSLAETQYF	TGCGCCGCTAGCGGGAGTCTAGCAGAGACCCAGTACTTC
-	-	TRBV27	TRBJ1-1	CASSPLGGVNTEAFF	TGTGCCAGCAGTCCTCTAGGAGGAGTGAACACTGAAGCTTTCTTT
-	-	TRBV11-2	TRBJ2-7	CASALLPGAGSYEQYF	TGTGCCAGCGCCCTCTTACCAGGAGCGGGCTCCTACGAGCAGTACTTC
-	-	TRBV28	TRBJ2-5	CASRDPGRTQETQYF	TGTGCCAGCAGGGATCCGGGACGGACCCAAGAGACCCAGTACTTC
few	-	TRBV7-6	TRBJ2-3	CASSLPGDTQYF	TGTGCCAGCAGCTTACCCGGAGATACGCAGTATTTT
-	TRBD1	TRBV27	TRBJ2-7	CASSLFQGAGYEQYF	TGTGCCAGCAGTTTATTTCAGGGGGCCGGCTACGAGCAGTACTTC
-	-	TRBV6-4	TRBJ1-5	CASSETANSNQPQHF	TGTGCCAGCAGTGAAACCGCGAATAGCAATCAGCCCCAGCATTTT
-	-	TRBV11-2	TRBJ2-2	CASSQDQGSGELFF	TGTGCCAGCAGCCAAGACCAGGGGAGCGGGGAGCTGTTTTTT
-	TRBD2	TRBV6-6	TRBJ2-7	CASTRTSGSYEQYF	TGTGCCAGCACCCGGACTAGCGGCTCCTACGAGCAGTACTTC
-	-	TRBV19	TRBJ2-7	CASSPGTASSYEQYF	TGTGCCAGTAGTCCCGGGACTGCTAGCTCCTACGAGCAGTACTTC
few	-	TRBV27	TRBJ2-2	CASSLSRRTNTGELFF	TGTGCCAGCAGTTTATCCAGACGAACGAACACCGGGGAGCTGTTTTTT
once	-	TRBV5-5	TRBJ2-1	CASSLKNEYNEQFF	TGTGCCAGCAGCTTAAAAAACGAATACAATGAGCAGTTCTTC
-	TRBD2	TRBV6-5	TRBJ2-7	CASSLRTSGGYEQYF	TGTGCCAGCAGTTTAAGGACTAGCGGGGGTTACGAGCAGTACTTC
-	-	TRBV6-6	TRBJ1-2	CASSYSMAGNHGYTF	TGTGCCAGCAGTTACTCGATGGCAGGGAACCATGGCTACACCTTC